Shown below are 5 T cell receptor beta chains from a single sample sequenced in a study of cytomegalovirus exposure and HLA in healthy donors (TCRdb year 2017). Libraries came from the immunoSEQ multiplex PCR assay. TCRdb retrieved this table from immuneACCESS and kept in-frame rearrangements only. Not all clones are present; in checked studies, unresolved V genes account for under half, and no reason is known for the remainder. The sample has 260,000 or so clones on record, 90% of them singletons. 3% to 3.5% of the sample rests with the top ten. Sequencing was done on a sample of PBMCs. The receptors here all came from a woman aged 25 to 39 in good health and CMV-seronegative.

The rearrangement joins TRBV6-5 to TRBJ2-1; TRBD2 agrees at 9 bases. J was trimmed by 9 bases and V by 7 bases; bases with no gene match: 7. The V gene's germline CDR1 is MNHEY and CDR2 SVGAGI. This CDR3 has 13 residues. DNA of the CDR3: TGTGCCAGCACCCTAGCGGGATCGGGTGAGCAGTTCTTC. Encoded protein: CASTLAGSGEQFF.

The chain joins TRBV6-1 to TRBJ2-1; 7 bases line up with TRBD1. V dropped 3 bases and J dropped 2; count of bases not matched to a gene: 7. Germline V lookup: CDR1 MNHNS, CDR2 SASEGT. CDR3 length equals 16 residues. The CDR3 protein is CASSERGRAPYNEQFF. The CDR3 nucleotides are TGTGCCAGCAGTGAGAGGGGGCGGGCCCCCTACAATGAGCAGTTCTTC.

The rearrangement joins TRBV9 to TRBJ2-7, with D perhaps TRBD1 or TRBD2 (5 bases each). V was cut by 3 bases and J by 0 bases, with 13 bases left in between. The CDR3 covers 15 residues. The germline V gene has CDR1 SGDLS and CDR2 YYNGEE. CDR3 bases: TGTGCCAGCAGCGCAACGGAGAGGGGCTCCTACGAGCAGTACTTC. Translated: CASSATERGSYEQYF.

The chain couples TRBV21-1 to TRBJ1-2. TRBV21-1 corresponds to a pseudogene. This CDR3 spans 17 amino acids. The CDR3 nucleotides are TGTGCCAGCAGCACGAGAACGGGTCTCTTGGAAGGCTATGGCTACACCTTC. Its translation is CASSTRTGLLEGYGYTF.

The V and J genes are TRBV7-6 and TRBJ2-7; 7 bases line up with TRBD2. This CDR3 contains 15 residues. Germline loops: CDR1 SGHVS, CDR2 FNYEAQ. V lost 5 bases to trimming and J lost 6 bases; unmatched junction nucleotides: 13. The CDR3 DNA follows: TGTGCCAGCAGCCATTGGTCGGCCCCGGGGGGCGAGCAGTACTTC. This sequence encodes CASSHWSAPGGEQYF.